The 23 T cell receptor beta chains listed next were all sequenced from one sample in a study of OX40 agonist ivuxolimab in advanced cancers. Produced via immunoSEQ multiplex PCR; TCRdb's table is partial and in-frame only. The sample contains approximately 90,000 clones, nearly 90% of which appear only once. The source material was CD4+ or CD8+ T cells sorted from blood, sampled in a trial of the OX40 agonist ivuxolimab. These receptors all stem from an adult with an advanced solid tumor such as melanoma, head and neck, liver or kidney cancer.

This chain uses TRBV27 with TRBJ2-1, with 7 bases matching TRBD2. With 7 bases clipped from V and 4 bases from J, the junction kept 10 bases outside the gene matches. This CDR3 spans 15 amino acids. The germline V gene encodes CDR1 MNHEY and CDR2 SMNVEV (reference sequence). CDR3 sequence (DNA): TGTGCCAGCACCCCCCCTCGGGGGGAATACAATGAGCAGTTCTTC. It specifies CASTPPRGEYNEQFF.

The J gene is TRBJ2-4, the V gene TRBV7-2, with D unresolved. Germline CDR1 reads SGHTA; CDR2 reads FQGNSA. The CDR3 loop spans 18 amino acids. V was clipped by 3 bases and J by 0 bases, with 18 bases between them. The CDR3 DNA reads as TGTGCCAGCAGCTTCCCCCTAGGCGGCACCCTAGCCAAAAACATTCAGTACTTC. This encodes CASSFPLGGTLAKNIQYF.

The genes are TRBV30 and TRBJ2-5; D uncertain. Trimming pared 0 bases from V and 4 bases from J, leaving 12 bases between. Germline CDR1 is GTSNPN and CDR2 is SVGIG (reference sequence). The CDR3 runs to 14 residues. As DNA, the CDR3 is TGTGCCTGGAGTGTGTTGGGTCCCCTAGAGACCCAGTACTTC. This sequence encodes CAWSVLGPLETQYF.

The genes are TRBV27 and TRBJ1-2, with TRBD1 as a possible D gene (6 bases). The CDR3 sequence is 15 residues long. Between the trimmed V and J ends, which lost 2 bases and 4 bases, there was a span of 14 bases. Germline V gene lookup returns CDR1 MNHEY and CDR2 SMNVEV (reference sequence). The CDR3 reads CASSLKGTIFYGYTF. CDR3 DNA: TGTGCCAGCAGTTTAAAGGGGACAATTTTCTATGGCTACACCTTC.

This rearrangement joins TRBV5-1 to TRBJ2-5; D possibly uses TRBD1 or TRBD2 (5 bases each). Trimming cost V 4 bases and J 0 bases, with 16 bases left between them. CDR3 length: 16 residues. Germline lookup yields CDR1 SGHRS and CDR2 YFSETQ. CDR3 loop: CASSTLGTGYQETQYF. The CDR3 bases are TGCGCCAGCAGCACCCTAGGGACGGGGTACCAAGAGACCCAGTACTTC.

The gene calls are TRBV9 and TRBJ2-3; D is ambiguous. Trimming stripped 0 bases from V and 3 bases from J, with 17 bases between. The CDR3 spans 17 residues. The V gene's germline CDR1 is SGDLS and CDR2 YYNGEE. The CDR3 sequence: CASSVASTLTRTDTQYF. The CDR3 nucleotides read TGTGCCAGCAGCGTAGCTTCTACCTTGACAAGGACAGATACGCAGTATTTT.

This clone has a single count. The chain recombines TRBV14 with TRBJ2-1, with D hard to call. The germline CDR1 and CDR2 sequences are SGHDN and FVKESK. With 0 bases removed from V and 9 bases from J, the gap between germline ends came to 9 bases. CDR3 length equals 13 residues. Here the CDR3 reads CASSQDRRGEQFF. Here the CDR3 DNA reads TGTGCCAGCAGCCAAGATCGGCGTGGTGAGCAGTTCTTC.

The chain is built from TRBV28 and TRBJ1-1, with 7 bases that match TRBD1. The V gene end was trimmed by 10 bases and the J gene end by 6 bases; junction bases not matched to a gene: 11. The V gene's germline CDR1 is MDHEN and CDR2 SYDVKM. The length of the CDR3 is 13 residues. CDR3 DNA: TGTGCCACGCAAGCGACAGGGTTGCCTGAAGCTTTCTTT. It encodes CATQATGLPEAFF.

This clone has a single count. This chain links TRBV6-1 with TRBJ1-2; possibly TRBD1 for D (5 bases). The CDR3 spans 13 residues. Germline CDR1 reads MNHNS; CDR2 reads SASEGT. Trimming stripped 6 bases from V and 2 bases from J, with 10 bases between. The CDR3 DNA is TGTGCCAGCAGGCAGGGTTCCAACTATGGCTACACCTTC. Amino acids: CASRQGSNYGYTF.

On this clone itself: Mismatch with germline at one junction end may stem from a read error. The rearrangement joins TRBV5-8 to TRBJ2-1, with 7 bases matching TRBD1. This CDR3 has 11 residues. Germline CDR1 and CDR2: SGHTS and YDEGEE. The CDR3 protein is CSGQSYNEQFF. The CDR3 DNA follows: TGCTCGGGACAGAGTTACAATGAGCAGTTCTTC.

The J gene is TRBJ1-6, the V gene TRBV4-1; D unclear. This CDR3 is built from 16 residues. CDR1 MGHRA and CDR2 YSYEKL come from the germline V gene. Trimming stripped 4 bases from V and 3 bases from J, with 13 bases between. The CDR3 DNA follows: TGCGCCAGCAGCCGCCAGGTGATTGACTATAATTCACCCCTCCACTTT. Amino acid sequence: CASSRQVIDYNSPLHF.

This rearrangement joins TRBV2 to TRBJ1-4; no clear D gene. The germline V and J ends were trimmed by 8 bases and 7 bases, with 5 bases remaining between them. This CDR3 has 10 amino acids. Germline V lookup: CDR1 SNHLY, CDR2 FYNNEI. DNA of the CDR3: TGTGCCAGCTATCTTGAAAAACTGTTTTTT. This translates into CASYLEKLFF.

The chain links TRBV9 to TRBJ1-5; 7 nucleotides agree with TRBD1. The V and J ends lost 3 bases and 3 bases, in that order; junction bases with no gene match: 6. The CDR3 sequence is 15 residues long. Per the germline V gene, CDR1 is SGDLS and CDR2 is YYNGEE. Here the CDR3 DNA reads TGTGCCAGCAGCGCAGGGGACAGACTCAATCAGCCCCAGCATTTT. Translated: CASSAGDRLNQPQHF.

This clone was found a few times. The identical CDR3 is also encoded by other nucleotide sequences in the sample. The rearrangement joins TRBV30 to TRBJ1-5; 7 bases agree with TRBD1. CDR3 length equals 13 residues. Unmatched junction bases numbered 3, after V lost 0 bases and J lost 7 bases. The V gene's germline CDR1 is GTSNPN and CDR2 SVGIG (reference sequence). The CDR3 loop reads CAWSVAGGQPQHF. In DNA, the CDR3 is TGTGCCTGGAGTGTAGCAGGGGGGCAGCCCCAGCATTTT.

The V call is TRBV2, the J call TRBJ2-5; D is possibly TRBD1 or TRBD2 (6 bases each). Between the trimmed V and J ends, which lost 10 bases and 1 base, there was a span of 13 bases. CDR1 and CDR2 (germline): SNHLY, FYNNEI. The CDR3 loop spans 13 amino acids. The CDR3 region is CATRGSGQETQYF. CDR3 nucleotides: TGTGCCACCAGGGGTAGCGGCCAAGAGACCCAGTACTTC.

The chain has TRBV30 and TRBJ2-2; D is uncertain. The CDR3 contains 11 residues. The ends were cut back, 4 bases at V and 4 bases at J, with 4 bases in the middle. Germline CDR1 GTSNPN, CDR2 SVGIG (reference sequence). The CDR3: CAWTITGELFF. Here the CDR3 DNA reads TGTGCCTGGACTATCACCGGGGAGCTGTTTTTT.

V usage is TRBV9 and J usage is TRBJ1-1, with D unresolved. Germline V gene lookup returns CDR1 SGDLS and CDR2 YYNGEE. V lost 6 bases to trimming and J lost 1 base, with 13 bases between them. The CDR3 has 14 residues. The CDR3 loop is CASTMHGRNTEAFF. The CDR3 DNA sequence: TGTGCCAGCACTATGCATGGGAGGAACACTGAAGCTTTCTTT.

The chain carries TRBV6-1 and TRBJ2-7, with unresolved D. This CDR3 has 15 amino acids. Germline V gene data show CDR1 as MNHNS and CDR2 as SASEGT. V lost 3 bases to trimming and J lost 3 bases, with 15 bases between them. CDR3 bases: TGTGCCAGCAGTGACGGCCGAACAAGCTTCTACGAGCAGTACTTC. Translated: CASSDGRTSFYEQYF.

The J gene is TRBJ2-3, the V gene TRBV7-2; perhaps TRBD1 as D (6 bases). CDR3 length: 14 amino acids. CDR1 and CDR2 from the germline V gene are SGHTA and FQGNSA. Trimming cost V 4 bases and J 4 bases, with 12 bases left between them. CDR3 amino acids: CASSSQDSSDTQYF. In DNA form, the CDR3 reads TGTGCCAGCAGCTCCCAGGACAGCTCAGATACGCAGTATTTT.

The rearrangement links TRBV11-2 to TRBJ2-5; perhaps D is TRBD1 or TRBD2 (6 bases each). This CDR3 is 15 amino acids long. CDR1 and CDR2 (germline): SGHAT, FQNNGV. V dropped 2 bases and J dropped 5 bases, with 15 bases sitting between them. CDR3 coding DNA: TGTGCCAGCAGCTTATCAACCCTAGGGGGGGAGACCCAGTACTTC. This translates into CASSLSTLGGETQYF.

The CDR3 region has the DNA TGTGCCAGCTCACCATCAGGGAACACTGAAGCTTTCTTT. It is translated as CASSPSGNTEAFF. The genes are TRBV18 and TRBJ1-1; no definite D call. V was trimmed by 2 bases and J by 1 base, leaving 5 bases between them. This CDR3 has 13 residues. Germline V gene sequence: CDR1 KGHSH, CDR2 LQKENI.

The chain recombines TRBV9 with TRBJ2-1; TRBD2 is a possible D gene (5 bases). Germline lookup yields CDR1 SGDLS and CDR2 YYNGEE. V was trimmed by 7 bases and J by 5 bases, leaving 19 bases between them. The CDR3 contains 15 residues. The CDR3 spells CASGSVGFSDNEQFF. CDR3 nucleotide sequence: TGTGCCAGCGGCAGCGTCGGGTTTAGCGACAATGAGCAGTTCTTC. The full variable domain, completed using reference TRBV9 and TRBJ2-1, is DSGVTQTPKHLITATGQRVTLRCSPRSGDLSVYWYQQSLDQGLQFLIQYYNGEERAKGNILERFSAQQFPDLHSELNLSSLELGDSALYFCASGSVGFSDNEQFFGPGTRLTVL.

The V gene is TRBV5-1, the J gene TRBJ1-2; possible D gene TRBD1, 5 bases. From germline, CDR1 is SGHRS and CDR2 YFSETQ. The CDR3 covers 15 residues. Trimming cost V 4 bases and J 8 bases, with 21 bases left between them. CDR3 nucleotide sequence: TGCGCCAGCAGCCTTGGCCGGGTCCCTACAGGCGGCTACACCTTC. Amino acid sequence: CASSLGRVPTGGYTF.